This TCR beta chain originates from a study of control samples from healthy donors and cancer patients. Concerning this clone: At one of its ends the junction is not consistent with the germline gene, which may arise from a read error. At the DNA level, this CDR3 is encoded by other sequences in the same sample as well.

The assay was immunoSEQ multiplex PCR, and TCRdb's table has in-frame clones only and misses some. Here the sample spans around 97,000 clones, approximately 90% being singletons. Per germline, CDR1 MNHEY and CDR2 SVGAGI. The CDR3 loop spans 15 amino acids. The chain couples TRBV6-5 to TRBJ1-4; D is possibly TRBD1 (5 bases). Sequenced sample: PBMCs. The TCR originated in a man aged 55-75 years with lung cancer. The CDR3 sequence is CASSSVTATNEKLFF. The CDR3 nucleotides are TGTGCTAGCAGTTCTGTGACAGCAACTAATGAAAAACTGTTTTTT.